Following are 23 T cell receptor beta chains from one sample sequenced in a study of shared clonotypes between healthy human individuals. Method: immunoSEQ multiplex PCR; TCRdb's copy keeps in-frame clones and lacks some. The sample consists of 500,000 to 550,000 clones, approximately 95% of them appearing once. Sample: naive CD4+ T cells sorted from blood. Regarding subset: CD45RA+ positively selected. These TCRs come from a woman aged 30 to 39 in good health.

This sequence joins TRBV5-4 and TRBJ2-5; 9 bases line up with TRBD2. Germline lookup yields CDR1 SGHNT and CDR2 YYREEE (reference sequence). V was pared by 3 bases and J by 5 bases, with 11 bases of the junction left unmatched. The CDR3 is 16 amino acids. CDR3 in DNA: TGTGCCAGCAGCTCCGGAGGGCGGGAGGGCCGGGAGACCCAGTACTTC. Residues: CASSSGGREGRETQYF.

The J gene is TRBJ2-5, the V gene TRBV29-1; no firm D call. Per the germline V gene, CDR1 is SQVTM and CDR2 is ANQGSEA. CDR3 size: 10 residues. V was cut by 4 bases and J by 7 bases, with 7 bases left in between. The CDR3 DNA follows: TGCAGCGTTGGAGATAGGACCCAGTACTTC. The encoded protein is CSVGDRTQYF.

J is TRBJ2-1 and V is TRBV5-1; D may be TRBD1 (6 bases). This CDR3 spans 15 amino acids. V dropped 3 bases and J dropped 0 bases, with 10 bases sitting between them. From germline, CDR1 is SGHRS and CDR2 YFSETQ. Here the CDR3 reads CASSSGARSYNEQFF. As DNA, the CDR3 is TGCGCCAGCAGCTCAGGGGCCCGCTCCTACAATGAGCAGTTCTTC.

The chain has TRBV18 and TRBJ2-2; TRBD2 might be the D (5 bases). V was cut by 8 bases and J by 0 bases, with 10 bases left in between. This CDR3 has 14 amino acids. Germline V gene data show CDR1 as KGHSH and CDR2 as LQKENI. The CDR3 loop is CASREPSNTGELFF. CDR3 nucleotide sequence: TGTGCCAGCAGGGAGCCTTCGAACACCGGGGAGCTGTTTTTT.

The chain links TRBV6-1 to TRBJ1-1; 7 bases agree with TRBD1. The V segment lost 6 bases and the J segment 0 bases; nucleotides outside the gene matches: 7. CDR1 is MNHNS and CDR2 is SASEGT in the germline V gene. The CDR3 length is 15 residues. CDR3 bases: TGTGCCAGCAGACTCGAGACAGGGCTGAACACTGAAGCTTTCTTT. Amino acids: CASRLETGLNTEAFF.

The chain links TRBV10-3 to TRBJ2-7; 7 bases are a match to TRBD2. With 0 bases clipped from V and 4 bases from J, the junction kept 6 bases outside the gene matches. Germline V gene data show CDR1 as ENHRY and CDR2 as SYGVKD. This CDR3 contains 15 residues. DNA of the CDR3: TGTGCCATCAGTGAGTCGGGCGGGAGAGGGTACGAGCAGTACTTC. It translates to CAISESGGRGYEQYF.

The rearrangement uses TRBV28 and TRBJ2-7, with TRBD1 as a possible D gene (5 bases). This CDR3 spans 12 amino acids. Looked up from germline, CDR1 is MDHEN and CDR2 is SYDVKM. V was trimmed by 5 bases and J by 4 bases, leaving 9 bases between them. The CDR3 DNA sequence: TGTGCCAGCAGTATTAAGGGGTACGAGCAGTACTTC. Translating gives CASSIKGYEQYF.

The gene calls are TRBV18 and TRBJ1-1, with TRBD1 identical over 10 bases. The CDR3 consists of 18 residues. CDR1 is KGHSH and CDR2 is LQKENI in the germline V gene. Unmatched junction bases numbered 13, after V lost 2 bases and J lost 4 bases. The CDR3 DNA reads TGTGCCAGCTCACCATCGGGACAGGGGCTCGGGGGAAGCACTGAAGCTTTCTTT. Its protein product is CASSPSGQGLGGSTEAFF.

The chain is built from TRBV7-3 and TRBJ2-3; no clear D. CDR3 length equals 12 residues. Per germline, CDR1 SGHTA and CDR2 FQGTGA. The germline V and J ends were trimmed by 2 bases and 2 bases, with 2 bases remaining between them. CDR3 DNA sequence: TGTGCCAGCAGCTTAGACACAGATACGCAGTATTTT. The encoded protein is CASSLDTDTQYF.

The chain carries TRBV18 and TRBJ2-7; unclear D gene. Germline-derived CDR1 and CDR2 are KGHSH and LQKENI. V lost 2 bases to trimming and J lost 1 base, with 9 bases between them. CDR3 size: 14 residues. CDR3 sequence reads: CASSPGLGSYEQYF. Written as DNA, the CDR3 is TGTGCCAGCTCACCAGGGCTGGGGTCCTACGAGCAGTACTTC.

This sequence joins TRBV7-8 and TRBJ2-7; a possible D gene is TRBD1 (6 bases). V lost 1 base and J 4 bases, leaving 14 bases between the germline ends. CDR1 is SGHVS and CDR2 is FQNEAQ in the germline V gene. The CDR3 contains 15 residues. The CDR3 nucleotides are TGTGCCAGCAGCTTAGTTACGCCAGGGGAGTACGAGCAGTACTTC. It encodes CASSLVTPGEYEQYF.

This chain uses TRBV18 with TRBJ2-7; 7 positions agree with TRBD2. With 3 bases clipped from V and 7 bases from J, the junction kept 12 bases outside the gene matches. Per germline, CDR1 KGHSH and CDR2 LQKENI. This CDR3 is built from 15 residues. Here the CDR3 DNA reads TGTGCCAGCTCACCTGGAATGGCGGGAGTAAGGGAGCAGTACTTC. This codes for CASSPGMAGVREQYF.

This clone was seen once. The chain couples TRBV6-1 to TRBJ2-7; D is perhaps TRBD1 or TRBD2 (5 bases each). The CDR3 consists of 13 residues. V lost 3 bases to trimming and J lost 5 bases, with 11 bases between them. Germline-derived CDR1 and CDR2 are MNHNS and SASEGT. Here the CDR3 reads CASSEMRGNEQYF. CDR3 DNA sequence: TGTGCCAGCAGTGAGATGAGGGGTAACGAGCAGTACTTC.

Of note for this clone: Other DNA sequences in this specimen translate into the identical CDR3. The chain uses TRBV28 and TRBJ2-6; D gene ambiguous. In germline, CDR1 is MDHEN, CDR2 SYDVKM. There are 15 residues in the CDR3. Between the trimmed V and J ends, which lost 3 bases and 0 bases, there was a span of 6 bases. The CDR3 reads CASSLRISGANVLTF. The DNA of the CDR3 is TGTGCCAGCAGTTTGCGGATCTCTGGGGCCAACGTCCTGACTTTC.

The chain carries TRBV4-1 and TRBJ1-2; D uncertain. Per the germline V gene, CDR1 is MGHRA and CDR2 is YSYEKL. The germline V and J ends were trimmed by 1 base and 0 bases, with 12 bases remaining between them. CDR3 size: 16 residues. CDR3 nucleotides: TGCGCCAGCAGCCAAGTTCCACGCTCGGCTAACTATGGCTACACCTTC. Residues: CASSQVPRSANYGYTF.

J is TRBJ2-1 and V is TRBV28; D may be TRBD1 (5 bases). This CDR3 region has 14 residues. Trimming removed 6 bases at V and 3 bases at J, with 12 bases between. Per germline, CDR1 MDHEN and CDR2 SYDVKM. The CDR3 DNA reads as TGTGCCAGCAGGGTCAGGGCCCACTACAATGAGCAGTTCTTC. Its protein is CASRVRAHYNEQFF. The whole variable domain, remainder taken from reference TRBV28 and TRBJ2-1, is DVKVTQSSRYLVKRTGEKVFLECVQDMDHENMFWYRQDPGLGLRLIYFSYDVKMKEKGDIPEGYSVSREKKERFSLILESASTNQTSMYLCASRVRAHYNEQFFGPGTRLTVL.

The chain links TRBV6-5 to TRBJ1-4; the D is unclear. Germline lookup yields CDR1 MNHEY and CDR2 SVGAGI. The V gene lost 0 bases and the J gene lost 8 bases, with 13 bases spanning the gap. This CDR3 has 15 amino acids. This CDR3 reads CASSYSRTSREKLFF. In DNA form, the CDR3 reads TGTGCCAGCAGTTACTCGCGTACCAGCCGGGAAAAACTGTTTTTT.

The chain links TRBV27 to TRBJ2-3, with D hard to call. Per the germline V gene, CDR1 is MNHEY and CDR2 is SMNVEV (reference sequence). CDR3 length: 16 residues. Trimming pared 2 bases from V and 4 bases from J, leaving 16 bases between. The CDR3, as DNA: TGTGCCAGCAGTTTAATGGGGTTGACCGGCGCAGATACGCAGTATTTT. It encodes CASSLMGLTGADTQYF.

This chain uses TRBV4-1 with TRBJ2-5, with 9 bases aligning to TRBD1. Gene TRBJ2-7 matches the end of the DNA better, so the J call may be wrong. The V gene's germline CDR1 is MGHRA and CDR2 YSYEKL. This CDR3 contains 15 residues. This CDR3 reads CASSVPGQGQYEQYF. The DNA for the CDR3 is TGCGCCAGCAGCGTACCGGGACAGGGTCAATACGAGCAGTACTTC.

The CDR3 bases are TGTGCCAGCAGCGTCGGGACAGGGGGCCTCGAGCAGTACTTC. It encodes CASSVGTGGLEQYF. The rearrangement links TRBV6-6 to TRBJ2-7; 12 bases match TRBD1. Looked up from germline, CDR1 is MNHNY and CDR2 is SVGAGI (reference sequence). V was clipped by 6 bases and J by 6 bases; unmatched bases: 6. CDR3 length: 14 amino acids.

The chain recombines TRBV5-4 with TRBJ1-6; 8 bases match TRBD1. CDR3 length: 14 residues. J gave up 10 bases and V 5 bases, and 8 bases lay outside the gene matches. The germline gives CDR1 SGHNT, CDR2 YYREEE (reference sequence). The CDR3 sequence: CASRTGQGGSPLHF. The CDR3, as DNA: TGTGCCAGCAGAACCGGACAGGGTGGGTCACCCCTCCACTTT.

CDR3 in DNA: TGTGCCAGTACTACCGGGACAGCTTACAATCAGCCCCAGCATTTT. Translating gives CASTTGTAYNQPQHF. The chain joins TRBV6-1 to TRBJ1-5; TRBD1 matches at 7 bases. CDR1 and CDR2 from the germline V gene are MNHNS and SASEGT. The CDR3 loop spans 15 amino acids. J gave up 3 bases and V 9 bases, and 11 bases lay outside the gene matches.

The rearrangement uses TRBV19 and TRBJ1-5; possibly TRBD1 for D (6 bases). V was pared by 8 bases and J by 3 bases, with 17 bases between. In germline, CDR1 is LNHDA, CDR2 SQIVND (reference sequence). CDR3 length: 15 amino acids. For the CDR3, the DNA is TGTGCCAGTGGACCCACGGGGGCGCTCAATCAGCCCCAGCATTTT. It codes for CASGPTGALNQPQHF.